These 23 T cell receptor beta chains came from one sample sequenced in a study of blood T cell repertoires in COVID-19. The table came from immunoSEQ multiplex PCR; TCRdb's copy has only in-frame clones and leaves some out. The table shows 75,000 to 90,000 clones, with more than 75% occurring only once. Sequencing input: peripheral blood. These receptor sequences come from a human donor in a cohort sampled during active COVID-19.

The V gene is TRBV4-2, the J gene TRBJ1-6; D might be TRBD1 (5 bases). The V end lost 4 bases, the J end lost 10 bases, and 17 bases lay between the germline ends. The length of the CDR3 is 15 residues. Germline lookup yields CDR1 LGHNA and CDR2 YNFKEQ. CDR3 protein: CASSPRGEGSSPLHF. CDR3 bases: TGTGCCAGCAGCCCCCGAGGGGAGGGCTCGTCACCCCTCCACTTT.

This clone was seen more than once but under ten times. The same CDR3 also results from other DNA sequences found in this sample. The chain recombines TRBV5-1 with TRBJ2-2, with D possibly matching TRBD2 (5 bases). Germline V gene data show CDR1 as SGHRS and CDR2 as YFSETQ. V was pared by 1 base and J by 5 bases, with 6 bases between. This CDR3 region has 13 residues. CDR3 residues: CASSLRDTGELFF. The CDR3 DNA follows: TGCGCCAGCAGCTTGCGGGATACCGGGGAGCTGTTTTTT.

The V call is TRBV7-6, the J call TRBJ2-7; D gene unclear. The CDR3 spans 12 residues. Germline CDR1 and CDR2: SGHVS and FNYEAQ. V lost 5 bases and J lost 3, with 8 bases in between. The CDR3 protein is CASSPSGYEQYF. In DNA, the CDR3 is TGTGCCAGCAGCCCCTCAGGCTACGAGCAGTACTTC.

The chain uses TRBV4-2 and TRBJ1-1; 8 bases are shared with TRBD1. The ends lost 6 bases at V and 5 bases at J; junction bases unmatched: 8. Germline CDR1 LGHNA, CDR2 YNFKEQ. The CDR3 runs to 14 residues. CDR3 region: CASSYGQGGTEAFF. CDR3 bases: TGTGCCAGCAGTTATGGACAGGGTGGAACTGAAGCTTTCTTT.

This chain connects TRBV19 to TRBJ1-4, with D unresolved. V lost 4 bases to trimming and J lost 8 bases, with 14 bases between them. The CDR3 totals 14 residues. Germline CDR1 and CDR2: LNHDA and SQIVND (reference sequence). The CDR3 sequence: CASSNRELGEKLFF. In nucleotides, the CDR3 is TGTGCCAGTAGTAATCGGGAACTCGGAGAAAAACTGTTTTTT.

The J gene is TRBJ1-4, the V gene TRBV19; no definite D call. Germline V CDR1 and CDR2: LNHDA, SQIVND (reference sequence). CDR3 length: 16 residues. V lost 5 bases and J lost 4, with 17 bases in between. The CDR3 nucleotides read TGTGCCAGTAGTCCCGCCCGGTGGGGAGGTAATGAAAAACTGTTTTTT. Translating gives CASSPARWGGNEKLFF.

V usage is TRBV7-2 and J usage is TRBJ2-5, with TRBD2 matching over 11 bases. J was trimmed by 3 bases and V by 1 base; bases with no gene match: 1. This CDR3 region has 15 residues. Germline V gene data show CDR1 as SGHTA and CDR2 as FQGNSA. Here the CDR3 DNA reads TGTGCCAGCAGCTTAGATAGCGGGGGGGAAGAGACCCAGTACTTC. As protein: CASSLDSGGEETQYF.

This clone has only one observation. The V gene is TRBV29-1, the J gene TRBJ2-1; 9 bases are shared with TRBD2. V dropped 6 bases and J dropped 7; count of bases not matched to a gene: 10. The CDR3 loop spans 14 amino acids. The germline CDR1 and CDR2 sequences are SQVTM and ANQGSEA. DNA of the CDR3: TGCAGCGTCCCGGGGAGTAGCGGGGGTAATGAGCAGTTCTTC. Translation gives CSVPGSSGGNEQFF.

The chain combines TRBV5-1 with TRBJ1-1; D possibly corresponds to TRBD1 (5 bases). Germline V lookup: CDR1 SGHRS, CDR2 YFSETQ. Trimming shortened V by 3 bases and J by 8 bases, and 20 bases separated the two germline ends. The CDR3 runs 15 residues. CDR3 nucleotide sequence: TGCGCCAGCAGCTCTGGGCACGGGGGGAACCCAGAAGCTTTCTTT. Its translation: CASSSGHGGNPEAFF.

The chain is built from TRBV3-1 (or the pseudogene TRBV3-2) and TRBJ2-1, with a weak D call TRBD2 (5 bases). Germline lookup yields CDR1 LGHDT and CDR2 YNNKEL (reference sequence). The CDR3 is 14 residues long. V gave up 4 bases and J gave up 0 bases, with 7 bases separating them. DNA of the CDR3: TGTGCCAGCAGCCTTCGGGACTCCTACAATGAGCAGTTCTTC. This gives the protein CASSLRDSYNEQFF.

This sequence joins TRBV5-1 and TRBJ2-7; 10 bases map to TRBD2. Germline loops: CDR1 SGHRS, CDR2 YFSETQ. The CDR3 runs to 15 residues. Losses at the gene ends were 4 bases for V and 2 bases for J; bases not matched to a gene: 6. The CDR3 loop is CASSTGTSDAYEQYF. In nucleotides, the CDR3 is TGCGCCAGCAGCACGGGGACTAGCGACGCCTACGAGCAGTACTTC.

This clone was recorded a few times. CDR3 nucleotides: TGTGCCAGCACCCTAAACGGGGGATATAGCAATCAGCCCCAGCATTTT. Translating gives CASTLNGGYSNQPQHF. The J gene is TRBJ1-5, the V gene TRBV2; possible D gene TRBD1, 5 bases. The V and J ends lost 7 bases and 0 bases respectively, with 16 bases between them. The CDR3 has 16 residues. The germline V gene encodes CDR1 SNHLY and CDR2 FYNNEI.

The genes are TRBV10-3 and TRBJ2-7, with 8 nucleotides matching TRBD1. Germline V lookup: CDR1 ENHRY, CDR2 SYGVKD. V shed 7 bases and J 5 bases; nucleotides not matched to a gene: 10. The CDR3 contains 14 residues. CDR3 bases: TGTGCCATCACTCGTGCGGCAGGGGGCGACGAGCAGTACTTC. Translation gives CAITRAAGGDEQYF.

This chain connects TRBV25-1 to TRBJ2-3, with 9 bases aligning to TRBD2. Germline-derived CDR1 and CDR2 are MGHDK and SYGVNS. This CDR3 is 16 amino acids long. J gave up 3 bases and V 2 bases, and 6 bases lay outside the gene matches. DNA for the CDR3: TGTGCCAGCAGTGAAACGCGGGGGGGCGATACAGATACGCAGTATTTT. Residues: CASSETRGGDTDTQYF.

CDR3 coding DNA: TGTGCCAGCAGTGACGGGACAGGGGGAAATCAGCCCCAGCATTTT. Translating gives CASSDGTGGNQPQHF. The V gene is TRBV25-1, the J gene TRBJ1-5; TRBD1 matches at 11 bases. CDR1 and CDR2 from the germline V gene are MGHDK and SYGVNS. V shed 3 bases, J shed 4 bases, and the junction held 2 bases outside the gene matches. The CDR3 totals 15 residues.

The chain joins TRBV24-1 to TRBJ2-7; 12 nucleotides align to TRBD2. The CDR3 has 18 residues. V dropped 3 bases and J dropped 3; count of bases not matched to a gene: 11. The germline V gene has CDR1 KGHDR and CDR2 SFDVKD. The CDR3 nucleotides are TGTGCCACCAGTGATCTTGCCTCTAGCGGGGGGGCCCTCTACGAGCAGTACTTC. Translated: CATSDLASSGGALYEQYF.

The chain uses TRBV5-6 and TRBJ2-3; the D is unclear. This CDR3 region has 15 residues. Trimming removed 4 bases from V and 4 bases from J, with 16 bases in between. Looked up from germline, CDR1 is SGHDT and CDR2 is YYEEEE. The CDR3 DNA sequence: TGTGCCAGCAGCCCCCGGGTTTCATCGGCAGATACGCAGTATTTT. Its protein is CASSPRVSSADTQYF.

This clone came up once. The V and J genes are TRBV6-5 and TRBJ2-7, with 7 bases fitting TRBD1. The V and J ends lost 0 bases and 1 base, in that order; junction bases with no gene match: 0. This CDR3 has 14 amino acids. CDR1 and CDR2 (germline): MNHEY, SVGAGI. The chain's CDR3 is CASSYSDRSYEQYF. The CDR3, as DNA: TGTGCCAGCAGTTACTCGGACAGGTCCTACGAGCAGTACTTC.

This rearrangement joins TRBV11-2 to TRBJ1-5; the match to TRBD1 covers 8 bases. V shed 1 base and J 5 bases; nucleotides not matched to a gene: 7. The germline gives CDR1 SGHAT, CDR2 FQNNGV. This CDR3 spans 16 amino acids. In nucleotides, the CDR3 is TGTGCCAGCAGCTTAGCCACAGGGGGTTTCGATCAGCCCCAGCATTTT. It yields the protein CASSLATGGFDQPQHF.

The rearrangement links TRBV29-1 to TRBJ2-5, with 11 bases that match TRBD1. CDR3 length: 14 residues. The junction had 7 bases not matched to a gene; V was cut back by 6 bases and J by 4 bases. The germline CDR1 and CDR2 sequences are SQVTM and ANQGSEA. CDR3 coding DNA: TGCAGCGTCCGTCCCGGGACAGGGGGAGAGACCCAGTACTTC. Translated, it gives CSVRPGTGGETQYF.

The chain couples TRBV6-5 to TRBJ1-1, with D possibly being TRBD1 (5 bases). CDR1 is MNHEY and CDR2 is SVGAGI in the germline V gene. The CDR3 consists of 16 residues. The V and J ends lost 0 bases and 1 base respectively, with 12 bases between them. In DNA form, the CDR3 reads TGTGCCAGCAGTTACTCAACCGGGACTCCGAACACTGAAGCTTTCTTT. Translating gives CASSYSTGTPNTEAFF.

This sequence joins TRBV23-1 and TRBJ2-2; 9 bases fit TRBD1. Being an ORF, TRBV23-1 has a function that is uncertain. The CDR3 has 18 amino acids. V lost 0 bases to trimming and J lost 7 bases; unmatched junction nucleotides: 12. CDR3 residues: CASSQSANRGRRNGELFF. The CDR3 nucleotides are TGCGCCAGCAGTCAATCGGCCAACAGGGGGCGTCGGAACGGGGAGCTGTTTTTT.

The rearrangement links TRBV7-3 to TRBJ2-5; 15 bases agree with TRBD2. J lost 11 bases, V lost 6 bases, and 7 bases had no gene match. CDR1 is SGHTA, CDR2 FQGTGA, per germline. The CDR3 is 14 residues long. CDR3 in amino acids: CASSSGTSGGRQYF. DNA for the CDR3: TGTGCCAGCAGTTCTGGGACTAGCGGGGGGCGGCAGTACTTC.